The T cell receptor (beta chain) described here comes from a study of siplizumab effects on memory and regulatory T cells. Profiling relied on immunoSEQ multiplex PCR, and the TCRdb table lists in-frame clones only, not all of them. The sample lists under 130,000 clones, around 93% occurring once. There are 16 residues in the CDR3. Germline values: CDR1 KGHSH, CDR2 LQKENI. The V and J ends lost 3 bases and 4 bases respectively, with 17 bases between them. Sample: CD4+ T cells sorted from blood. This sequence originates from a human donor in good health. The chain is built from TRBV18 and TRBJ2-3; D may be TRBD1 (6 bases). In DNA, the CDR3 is TGTGCCAGCTCACCCACAGGGAGTGTTGTCGCAGATACGCAGTATTTT. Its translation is CASSPTGSVVADTQYF.